These 26 T cell receptor beta chains were sequenced from one sample in a study of early T cells in non-severe SARS-CoV-2 infection. TCRdb fed the 5' RACE reads into MiXCR, producing one record per CDR3 protein. The sample lists 25,000 to 35,000 distinct CDR3 sequences; roughly 4.4% were seen once. The specimen was whole blood. The receptors stem from an adult who was a healthcare worker with PCR-confirmed SARS-CoV-2 infection or an uninfected control (not recorded which).

This clonotype has a count of ten or more. The chain is built from TRBV6-5 and TRBJ2-1; 9 positions agree with TRBD1. J lost 5 bases, V lost 6 bases, and 5 bases had no gene match. The CDR3 has 14 amino acids. Germline CDR1 is MNHEY and CDR2 is SVGAGI. The CDR3 DNA reads TGTGCCAGCAGGCCCGGGACAGGGCACAATGAGCAGTTCTTC. This translates into CASRPGTGHNEQFF.

This clonotype was observed many times. V and J are TRBV5-8 and TRBJ1-2, with a weak D call TRBD1 (6 bases). The length of the CDR3 is 14 residues. The ends were cut back, 4 bases at V and 2 bases at J, with 12 bases in the middle. The germline CDR1 and CDR2 sequences are SGHTS and YDEGEE. CDR3 sequence: CASSSLTGNYGYTF. In DNA form, the CDR3 reads TGTGCCAGCAGCAGCCTTACAGGGAACTATGGCTACACCTTC. The full variable domain, with the rest looked up from reference TRBV5-8 and TRBJ1-2, is EAGVTQSPTHLIKTRGQQATLRCSPISGHTSVYWYQQALGLGLQFLLWYDEGEERNRGNFPPRFSGRQFPNYSSELNVNALELEDSALYLCASSSLTGNYGYTFGSGTRLTVV.

This clonotype came up many times. The V gene is TRBV2, the J gene TRBJ2-1; 7 positions agree with TRBD2. CDR1 and CDR2 from the germline V gene are SNHLY and FYNNEI. V trimming: 4 bases; J trimming: 0 bases; junction bases outside the gene matches: 3. The CDR3 loop spans 15 amino acids. The CDR3 is CASSGRESSYNEQFF. CDR3 coding DNA: TGTGCCAGCAGTGGGCGGGAGAGCTCCTACAATGAGCAGTTCTTC.

This clonotype was found many times. The chain uses TRBV11-2 and TRBJ1-6; a possible D gene is TRBD1 (5 bases). V lost 0 bases to trimming and J lost 7 bases, with 10 bases between them. Germline lookup yields CDR1 SGHAT and CDR2 FQNNGV. The CDR3 covers 15 residues. The CDR3 reads CASSLEGGNNSPLHF. The CDR3 DNA reads as TGTGCCAGCAGCTTAGAGGGGGGGAACAATTCACCCCTCCACTTT.

The chain recombines TRBV7-9 with TRBJ2-3; 8 positions agree with TRBD1. The V gene's germline CDR1 is SEHNR and CDR2 FQNEAQ (reference sequence). The V and J ends lost 2 bases and 2 bases, in that order; junction bases with no gene match: 0. The CDR3 covers 14 residues. The CDR3 sequence: CASSLQGATDTQYF. The DNA for the CDR3 is TGTGCCAGCAGCTTACAGGGGGCCACAGATACGCAGTATTTT.

This clonotype showed up many times. The V gene is TRBV10-3, the J gene TRBJ2-1, with 9 nucleotides matching TRBD2. Germline trimming cut 3 bases from V and 8 bases from J; bases unmatched to any gene: 5. Germline assignment: CDR1 ENHRY and CDR2 SYGVKD. The CDR3 totals 14 residues. In DNA form, the CDR3 reads TGTGCCATCAGTGAAGTAGCGGGAGACGATGAGCAGTTCTTC. Translating gives CAISEVAGDDEQFF.

In its sample, this clonotype was seen many times. The V and J genes are TRBV19 and TRBJ1-2, with D possibly TRBD1 on 5 matching bases. The CDR3 has 17 residues. Between the trimmed V and J ends, which lost 3 bases and 0 bases, there was a span of 17 bases. CDR1 and CDR2 from the germline V gene are LNHDA and SQIVND (reference sequence). CDR3 loop: CASSIGTGTVPNYGYTF. The CDR3, as DNA: TGTGCCAGTAGTATTGGAACAGGAACCGTTCCTAACTATGGCTACACCTTC.

This clonotype turned up a few times. The rearrangement uses TRBV4-3 and TRBJ2-1; D is unresolved. Germline CDR1 LGHNA, CDR2 YSLEER. The CDR3 extends over 16 amino acids. Trimming stripped 0 bases from V and 0 bases from J, with 9 bases between. CDR3 DNA sequence: TGCGCCAGCAGCCAAGATGAGATACGCTCCTACAATGAGCAGTTCTTC. It specifies CASSQDEIRSYNEQFF.

This clonotype occurred a few times. CDR3 protein: CASSLGGQGSETQYF. The CDR3 DNA sequence: TGTGCCAGCAGCTTAGGTGGACAGGGGTCGGAGACCCAGTACTTC. The gene calls are TRBV7-2 and TRBJ2-5, with 9 bases matching TRBD1. This CDR3 region has 15 residues. Germline V gene sequence: CDR1 SGHTA, CDR2 FQGNSA. V lost 1 base to trimming and J lost 5 bases; unmatched junction nucleotides: 5.

In this sample, this clonotype turned up many times. V is TRBV12-3 or TRBV12-4 and J is TRBJ1-6; no reliable D call. The CDR3 totals 14 residues. V lost 3 bases to trimming and J lost 7 bases, with 10 bases between them. This CDR3 reads CASSLQTRNSPLHF. The CDR3 nucleotides are TGTGCCAGCAGTTTGCAAACGAGGAATTCACCCCTCCACTTT.

This clonotype was seen repeatedly, ten times or more. This sequence joins TRBV20-1 and TRBJ2-1; a weak D match, TRBD2 (5 bases). This CDR3 region has 12 residues. V was cut by 2 bases and J by 9 bases, with 11 bases left in between. The germline V gene encodes CDR1 DFQATT and CDR2 SNEGSKA (reference sequence). The CDR3 DNA sequence: TGCAGTGCTAGATGGGTGGGGAGTGAGCAGTTCTTC. It specifies CSARWVGSEQFF.

This clonotype appeared many times. The chain has TRBV20-1 and TRBJ2-1, with a weak D call TRBD1 (6 bases). With 0 bases removed from V and 0 bases from J, the gap between germline ends came to 12 bases. Germline CDR1 is DFQATT and CDR2 is SNEGSKA (reference sequence). The CDR3 has 16 residues. Here the CDR3 DNA reads TGCAGTGCTAGAGATTTGAGGGGACACTCCTACAATGAGCAGTTCTTC. Translated: CSARDLRGHSYNEQFF.

This clonotype was seen repeatedly, ten times or more. J is TRBJ2-1 and V is TRBV29-1, with TRBD2 identical over 10 bases. The ends lost 8 bases at V and 5 bases at J; junction bases unmatched: 15. Germline V gives CDR1 SQVTM, CDR2 ANQGSEA. The CDR3 totals 16 residues. For the CDR3, the DNA is TGCAGCCTAACCGGGACTAGCGACTCAACCCACAATGAGCAGTTCTTC. Translating gives CSLTGTSDSTHNEQFF.

This clonotype was observed a handful of times. The CDR3 region is CASSFGDRGETQYF. The CDR3 region has the DNA TGTGCCAGCAGCTTTGGGGACAGGGGAGAGACCCAGTACTTC. This chain uses TRBV7-8 with TRBJ2-5, with TRBD1 matching 10 bases. V gave up 3 bases and J gave up 4 bases; unmatched junction bases: 2. Germline CDR1 is SGHVS and CDR2 is FQNEAQ. The CDR3 runs to 14 residues.

This clonotype occurred many times. The V call is TRBV20-1, the J call TRBJ1-1; possibly TRBD1 for D (5 bases). The CDR3 length is 14 residues. Germline CDR1 is DFQATT and CDR2 is SNEGSKA (reference sequence). The V end was cut by 3 bases, the J end by 3 bases, with 14 bases between. CDR3 residues: CSARFGGDDTEAFF. The CDR3 DNA reads as TGCAGTGCTAGGTTCGGCGGGGACGACACTGAAGCTTTCTTT.

There are many counts of this clonotype. This chain uses TRBV5-1 with TRBJ1-1; D remains unclear. The germline V gene has CDR1 SGHRS and CDR2 YFSETQ. Trimming took 4 bases from V and 5 from J, leaving 15 bases between them. The CDR3 is made up of 14 amino acids. This CDR3 reads CASSPTLPVTEAFF. CDR3 sequence (DNA): TGCGCCAGCAGCCCAACCTTGCCAGTTACTGAAGCTTTCTTT. Filled out from reference TRBV5-1 and TRBJ1-1, the complete variable domain reads KAGVTQTPRYLIKTRGQQVTLSCSPISGHRSVSWYQQTPGQGLQFLFEYFSETQRNKGNFPGRFSGRQFSNSRSEMNVSTLELGDSALYLCASSPTLPVTEAFFGQGTRLTVV.

In its sample, this clonotype was seen many times. DNA for the CDR3: TGTGCCAGCAGCCAAGATGCGAGCGGCTACCAAGAGACCCAGTACTTC. Its translation: CASSQDASGYQETQYF. This rearrangement joins TRBV3-1 to TRBJ2-5; maybe TRBD2 (5 bases). The CDR3 sequence is 16 residues long. V was clipped by 0 bases and J by 0 bases, with 11 bases between them. CDR1 LGHDT and CDR2 YNNKEL come from the germline V gene (reference sequence).

This clonotype was observed many times. The rearrangement uses TRBV10-3 and TRBJ2-7; D gene ambiguous. This CDR3 region has 11 residues. Germline CDR1 is ENHRY and CDR2 is SYGVKD. The V end lost 10 bases, the J end lost 0 bases, and 7 bases lay between the germline ends. CDR3 loop: CATGSSYEQYV. The CDR3 DNA is TGTGCCACCGGATCCTCCTACGAGCAGTACGTC.

This clonotype was recorded at least ten times. The CDR3 region has the DNA TGTGCCAGTAGCGCTGGACTAGCGGGAGGGCCGACCGGGGAGCTGTTTTTT. The encoded protein is CASSAGLAGGPTGELFF. This chain links TRBV19 with TRBJ2-2, with 15 nucleotides matching TRBD2. Germline lookup yields CDR1 LNHDA and CDR2 SQIVND (reference sequence). CDR3 length: 17 amino acids. The ends lost 6 bases at V and 5 bases at J; junction bases unmatched: 7.

This clonotype was counted many times. V gene TRBV2 combines with J gene TRBJ1-2; D not certain. The CDR3 runs 12 residues. From germline, CDR1 is SNHLY and CDR2 FYNNEI. V was trimmed by 6 bases and J by 5 bases, leaving 10 bases between them. The CDR3: CASRGLIYGYTF. CDR3 sequence (DNA): TGTGCCAGCAGAGGGCTGATATATGGCTACACCTTC.

This clonotype was seen repeatedly, ten times or more. The chain is built from TRBV11-2 and TRBJ2-1; a weak D match, TRBD2 (6 bases). The germline gives CDR1 SGHAT, CDR2 FQNNGV. There are 14 residues in the CDR3. The V end was cut by 0 bases, the J end by 7 bases, with 10 bases between. The CDR3 DNA is TGTGCCAGCAGCTTAGACAGGGCGGGGAATGAGCAGTTCTTC. Its protein product is CASSLDRAGNEQFF. Combining the CDR3 with reference TRBV11-2 and TRBJ2-1 gives the whole variable domain EAGVAQSPRYKIIEKRQSVAFWCNPISGHATLYWYQQILGQGPKLLIQFQNNGVVDDSQLPKDRFSAERLKGVDSTLKIQPAKLEDSAVYLCASSLDRAGNEQFFGPGTRLTVL.

This clonotype has a count of ten or more. The chain recombines TRBV19 with TRBJ2-2; no clear D. The CDR3 has 13 residues. Germline loops: CDR1 LNHDA, CDR2 SQIVND (reference sequence). Trimming left V 5 bases short and J 6 bases short, with 10 bases between. The CDR3 DNA reads TGTGCCAGTAGTGCCCCTAGTGCCGGGGAGCTGTTTTTT. It translates to CASSAPSAGELFF.

This clonotype turned up a few times. This rearrangement joins TRBV3-1 to TRBJ1-5; D is uncertain. The V gene's germline CDR1 is LGHDT and CDR2 YNNKEL (reference sequence). V shed 1 base and J shed 6 bases, with 7 bases lying between them. This CDR3 comprises 13 residues. Written as DNA, the CDR3 is TGTGCCAGCAGCCAAGCACTTATTCAGCCCCAGCATTTT. Protein: CASSQALIQPQHF. The whole variable domain, filled in from reference TRBV3-1 and TRBJ1-5, reads DTAVSQTPKYLVTQMGNDKSIKCEQNLGHDTMYWYKQDSKKFLKIMFSYNNKELIINETVPNRFSPKSPDKAHLNLHINSLELGDSAVYFCASSQALIQPQHFGDGTRLSIL.

This clonotype was observed many times. The chain is built from TRBV7-2 and TRBJ2-7; D call uncertain. Germline assignment: CDR1 SGHTA and CDR2 FQGNSA. The length of the CDR3 is 11 residues. The V gene lost 5 bases and the J gene lost 6 bases, with 8 bases spanning the gap. CDR3 loop: CASSELGEQYF. The CDR3 coding sequence is TGTGCCAGCAGCGAGCTGGGCGAGCAGTACTTC.

This clonotype was recorded at least ten times. The chain is built from TRBV24-1 and TRBJ2-5; D possibly matches TRBD1 or TRBD2 (5 bases each). CDR1 and CDR2 from the germline V gene are KGHDR and SFDVKD. V was pared by 3 bases and J by 1 base, with 20 bases between. CDR3 length equals 18 residues. This CDR3 reads CATSDPSSGGATQETQYF. The CDR3 region has the DNA TGTGCCACCAGTGATCCTTCTAGTGGGGGAGCCACCCAAGAGACCCAGTACTTC.

This clonotype was found many times. The genes are TRBV12-3 or TRBV12-4 and TRBJ2-1, with 13 nucleotides matching TRBD2. Unmatched junction bases numbered 8, after V lost 6 bases and J lost 9 bases. This CDR3 spans 15 amino acids. The CDR3 bases are TGTGCCAGCAGCCCACTAGCGGGAGGGCCGAGTGAGCAGTTCTTC. Translated, it gives CASSPLAGGPSEQFF.